This T cell receptor (beta chain) is drawn from a study of blood T cells in healthy people across ages. Study observations and caveats: Strongly correlated with naive T cell percentage was TCR beta diversity. More naive CD4+ cells and higher diversity marked long-lived donors relative to aged donors.

In this sample, this clonotype turned up many times. What it binds is unknown. A second PCR of about 6 to 12 cycles used a sample-barcoded 5' primer and a J-beta primer mix. Each CDR3 protein is one row after TCRdb ran MiXCR on the 5' RACE reads. The sample contains about 690,000 distinct CDR3 sequences, around 38% of which appear only once. V lost 4 bases and J lost 5, with 16 bases in between. Germline values: CDR1 SGHTA, CDR2 FQGNSA. This CDR3 comprises 15 residues. This chain joins TRBV7-2 and TRBJ2-3; a weak D match, TRBD2 (7 bases). Specimen: blood. The TCR comes from a man older than 75 in good health. CDR3 in amino acids: CASSSLAGARDTQYF. The CDR3 nucleotides read TGTGCCAGCAGCTCGTTGGCGGGGGCACGAGATACGCAGTATTTT.